These 10 T cell receptor beta chains share one sample of origin, sequenced in a study of blood T cell repertoires in COVID-19. Measured with immunoSEQ multiplex PCR; TCRdb has only the in-frame clones, and not every one. The sample gives 200,000 to 300,000 clones, approximately 80% of which show up once; roughly 9.6% is in the top ten. Sequenced: peripheral blood. The source is a woman older than 75 with acute or convalescent COVID-19.

V usage is TRBV19 and J usage is TRBJ1-2, with a weak D call TRBD1 (5 bases). This CDR3 region has 14 residues. The V and J ends lost 7 bases and 4 bases respectively, with 16 bases between them. From germline, CDR1 is LNHDA and CDR2 SQIVND (reference sequence). In DNA form, the CDR3 reads TGTGCCAGTAACCTTGGAGGGGCCTCCTATGGCTACACCTTC. Amino acid sequence: CASNLGGASYGYTF.

V and J are TRBV18 and TRBJ1-5, with a weak D call TRBD1 (6 bases). V dropped 6 bases and J dropped 7 bases, with 19 bases sitting between them. Germline assignment: CDR1 KGHSH and CDR2 LQKENI. CDR3 length: 15 amino acids. The CDR3 loop is CASSSLGGLEQPQHF. The CDR3 nucleotides are TGTGCCAGCTCCTCCCTCGGGGGGCTGGAACAGCCCCAGCATTTT.

V usage is TRBV28 and J usage is TRBJ1-5, with TRBD1 identical over 8 bases. The CDR3 length is 14 residues. V was clipped by 1 base and J by 7 bases; unmatched bases: 3. Germline CDR1 is MDHEN and CDR2 is SYDVKM. CDR3 nucleotide sequence: TGTGCCAGCAGTTTATCCGGACAGGGCCAGCCCCAGCATTTT. This sequence encodes CASSLSGQGQPQHF.

The J gene is TRBJ1-2, the V gene TRBV5-4; 7 positions agree with TRBD1. The ends lost 3 bases at V and 1 base at J; junction bases unmatched: 9. The CDR3 extends over 16 amino acids. The germline gives CDR1 SGHNT, CDR2 YYREEE (reference sequence). This CDR3 reads CASSSPTGEFNYGYTF. The CDR3 coding sequence is TGTGCCAGCAGCTCGCCTACAGGGGAATTTAACTATGGCTACACCTTC.

This chain links TRBV3-1 (or the pseudogene TRBV3-2) with TRBJ1-3; no clear D. Germline values: CDR1 LGHDT, CDR2 YNNKEL (reference sequence). The CDR3 length is 14 residues. V lost 4 bases and J 4 bases, leaving 11 bases between the germline ends. The CDR3 protein is CASSPAGSGNTIYF. In DNA form, the CDR3 reads TGTGCCAGCAGCCCGGCGGGGTCAGGAAACACCATATATTTT.

This clone has a handful of counts. The chain couples TRBV14 to TRBJ1-4; the D gene is possibly TRBD1 (5 bases). The CDR3 loop spans 12 amino acids. The germline V gene has CDR1 SGHDN and CDR2 FVKESK. Trimming removed 4 bases at V and 10 bases at J, with 10 bases between. CDR3 loop: CASSRDFGKLFF. CDR3 nucleotides: TGTGCCAGCAGCCGGGACTTCGGAAAACTGTTTTTT.

This chain joins TRBV5-1 and TRBJ1-4; 9 bases match TRBD1. This CDR3 has 15 amino acids. V shed 4 bases, J shed 7 bases, and the junction held 8 bases outside the gene matches. The germline CDR1 and CDR2 sequences are SGHRS and YFSETQ. The CDR3 bases are TGCGCCAGCAGCCCAAGGACAGGGGAAGGTGAAAAACTGTTTTTT. Protein: CASSPRTGEGEKLFF.

In its sample, this clone was seen once. This chain connects TRBV2 to TRBJ1-5, with D hard to call. The germline gives CDR1 SNHLY, CDR2 FYNNEI. The CDR3 contains 13 residues. Trimming shortened V by 7 bases and J by 3 bases, and 10 bases separated the two germline ends. CDR3 DNA sequence: TGTGCCAGCACTGGGGAGTTCAATCAGCCCCAGCATTTT. Translating it yields CASTGEFNQPQHF.

This chain uses TRBV7-2 with TRBJ1-3; unclear D gene. The CDR3 spans 14 residues. The V and J ends lost 5 bases and 4 bases respectively, with 12 bases between them. Germline V lookup: CDR1 SGHTA, CDR2 FQGNSA. For the CDR3, the DNA is TGTGCCAGCAGCCCCCGAGAGGGCGGAAACACCATATATTTT. It encodes CASSPREGGNTIYF.

The rearrangement joins TRBV18 to TRBJ2-7; the match to TRBD1 covers 9 bases. Germline V lookup: CDR1 KGHSH, CDR2 LQKENI. V dropped 0 bases and J dropped 5; count of bases not matched to a gene: 8. The CDR3 covers 16 residues. The CDR3 spells CASSPPTGGINHEQYF. CDR3 coding DNA: TGTGCCAGCTCACCACCGACAGGGGGGATCAACCACGAGCAGTACTTC.